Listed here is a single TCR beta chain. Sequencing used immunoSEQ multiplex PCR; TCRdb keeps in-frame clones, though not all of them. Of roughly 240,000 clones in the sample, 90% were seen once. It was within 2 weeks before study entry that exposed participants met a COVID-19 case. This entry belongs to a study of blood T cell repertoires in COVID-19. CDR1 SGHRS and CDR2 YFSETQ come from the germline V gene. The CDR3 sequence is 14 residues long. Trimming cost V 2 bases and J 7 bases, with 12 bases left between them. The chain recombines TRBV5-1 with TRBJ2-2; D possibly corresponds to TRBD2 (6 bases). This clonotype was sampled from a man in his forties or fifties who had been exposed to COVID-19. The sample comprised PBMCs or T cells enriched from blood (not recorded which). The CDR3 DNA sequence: TGCGCCAGCAGCTTCACTCGGGGGAACGGGGAGCTGTTTTTT. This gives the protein CASSFTRGNGELFF.